The TCR beta chain described here comes from a study of T cells in Graves' hyperthyroidism and ophthalmopathy. Study-wide findings and caveats: Model-based prediction identified ophthalmopathy a median about 6.8 months prior to its onset.

Authors of the study amplified TCR beta CDR3 regions from RNA transcripts. Primed by the HTBI set, a first-round RT-PCR was run on the TCR CDR3. TCRdb independently ran MiXCR on the multiplex PCR reads; one entry per CDR3 protein. Here the sample spans fewer than 400,000 distinct CDR3 sequences, about 25% being singletons. Germline CDR1 reads SGHAT; CDR2 reads FQNNGV. CDR3 length: 15 amino acids. After removal of 7 bases from V and 0 bases from J, the junction contained 5 bases not matched to a gene. This clonotype has a handful of counts. Its antigen is not known. The origin of this receptor is a man between 50 and 59 years old with Graves' hyperthyroidism. The specimen sequenced was blood. The V gene is TRBV11-2, the J gene TRBJ2-3; 9 positions agree with TRBD1. The DNA of the CDR3 is TGTGCCAGCACCCGACAGGGGGTAAGCACAGATACGCAGTATTTT. Translating gives CASTRQGVSTDTQYF. Filled out from reference TRBV11-2 and TRBJ2-3, the complete variable domain reads EAGVAQSPRYKIIEKRQSVAFWCNPISGHATLYWYQQILGQGPKLLIQFQNNGVVDDSQLPKDRFSAERLKGVDSTLKIQPAKLEDSAVYLCASTRQGVSTDTQYFGPGTRLTVL.